This T cell receptor (beta chain) emerged from a study of cytomegalovirus exposure and HLA in healthy donors. Turning to the study itself: About 179 million T cells yielded 117 million unique TCR beta sequences in earlier analysis. Findings of the study overall: About 87% or about 30% of the time was how often most TCR beta V segments were productive, according to an earlier analysis. The authors judged a highly shared variant cluster likely a sequencing artifact.

Though probably carrying unrecorded immune exposures, donors were nominally healthy at sampling. Germline V gene sequence: CDR1 SNHLY, CDR2 FYNNEI. V was clipped by 5 bases and J by 4 bases; unmatched bases: 4. This CDR3 has 13 amino acids. Turning to this clone: The antigen remains unidentified.

The PCR was carried out with 60 Vbeta primers and 13 Jbeta primers. Libraries were prepared by immunoSEQ multiplex PCR; TCRdb keeps only in-frame clonotypes and omits some of them. The table has about 110,000 clones, more than 75% seen once; the top ten hold 1.5% to 2%. This TCR was recovered from a man in his forties in good health and CMV-seronegative. The sample was PBMCs. The chain links TRBV2 to TRBJ1-2; 7 bases are a match to TRBD1. The CDR3 DNA reads TGTGCCAGCAGTCCGACAGGGCTCTATGGCTACACCTTC. Translation gives CASSPTGLYGYTF. Drawing the rest from reference TRBV2 and TRBJ1-2, the complete variable domain is EPEVTQTPSHQVTQMGQEVILRCVPISNHLYFYWYRQILGQKVEFLVSFYNNEISEKSEIFDDQFSVERPDGSNFTLKIRSTKLEDSAMYFCASSPTGLYGYTFGSGTRLTVV.